Each of the 16 T cell receptor beta chains below was sequenced from the same sample in a study of CD8 T cells in ankylosing spondylitis. TCRdb re-derived calls from the 5' RACE reads in MiXCR, one entry per CDR3 protein. The sample has approximately 500,000 distinct CDR3 sequences; about 13% are singletons. Overall study results and limits: In ankylosing spondylitis blood, a motif of eight highly homologous TCR beta variants appeared characteristic.

Antigen specificity for these receptors is unknown. The source material was blood, either unsorted or a sorted T cell fraction (not recorded which). All receptors come from a male donor with ankylosing spondylitis.

V is TRBV4-1 and J is TRBJ1-5; D gene ambiguous. This CDR3 spans 20 amino acids. The germline V gene encodes CDR1 MGHRA and CDR2 YSYEKL. The germline V and J ends were trimmed by 0 bases and 0 bases, with 21 bases remaining between them. The CDR3: CASSQDLNRAVSTSNQPQHF. Written as DNA, the CDR3 is TGCGCCAGCAGCCAAGATCTGAATCGGGCAGTAAGTACTAGCAATCAGCCCCAGCATTTT.

The rearrangement uses TRBV20-1 and TRBJ2-7; TRBD2 matches at 8 bases. The germline CDR1 and CDR2 sequences are DFQATT and SNEGSKA (reference sequence). The J segment lost 6 bases and the V segment lost 0 bases, leaving 10 bases of the junction unmatched. The CDR3 has 15 residues. CDR3 DNA: TGCAGTGCTAGAGAGGGGGGCCTAGCGGGTCTCGAGCAGTACTTC. Protein sequence: CSAREGGLAGLEQYF.

This clonotype has more than one count but fewer than ten. This sequence joins TRBV20-1 and TRBJ1-2, with a tentative D call TRBD1 (6 bases). V lost 5 bases and J 8 bases, leaving 15 bases between the germline ends. Germline V CDR1 and CDR2: DFQATT, SNEGSKA (reference sequence). This CDR3 has 12 amino acids. Written as DNA, the CDR3 is TGCAGTGCTTCCACGGGGGCGCGGGGCTACACCTTC. It yields the protein CSASTGARGYTF.

In this sample, this clonotype turned up many times. At one end the junction does not follow the germline gene, possibly because of a read error. The chain combines TRBV12-3 or TRBV12-4 with TRBJ1-3; D call uncertain. This CDR3 has 13 amino acids. The CDR3 nucleotides read TGTGCCAGCAGCTTAGGCGGTGGAAACACCATATATTTT. Translating it yields CASSLGGGNTIYF.

The rearrangement links TRBV7-8 to TRBJ1-2; D unresolved. V shed 6 bases and J shed 4 bases, with 12 bases lying between them. Germline CDR1 is SGHVS and CDR2 is FQNEAQ. This CDR3 comprises 13 residues. Here the CDR3 reads CASSGVGIYGYTF. The DNA of the CDR3 is TGTGCCAGCAGTGGTGTGGGAATCTATGGCTACACCTTC.

At least ten counts were recorded for this clonotype. The chain links TRBV12-5 to TRBJ2-1; 9 bases are a match to TRBD2. With 5 bases clipped from V and 8 bases from J, the junction kept 10 bases outside the gene matches. The CDR3 contains 15 residues. The germline V gene has CDR1 LGHNT and CDR2 FRNRAP. The CDR3 here is CASGPSGRIIYEQFF. Written as DNA, the CDR3 is TGTGCTAGTGGTCCAAGCGGGAGGATTATCTATGAGCAGTTCTTC.

This clonotype has only a few counts. The chain couples TRBV10-3 to TRBJ2-3; 10 nucleotides match TRBD2. The J segment lost 2 bases and the V segment lost 7 bases, leaving 9 bases of the junction unmatched. Germline V gene lookup returns CDR1 ENHRY and CDR2 SYGVKD. CDR3 length: 16 amino acids. Here the CDR3 reads CAIMEGLAVNTDTQYF. The CDR3 coding sequence is TGTGCCATCATGGAAGGACTAGCGGTAAACACAGATACGCAGTATTTT.

The sample holds a few counts of this clonotype. The V call is TRBV20-1, the J call TRBJ1-2; D is undetermined. The V end was cut by 5 bases, the J end by 2 bases, with 12 bases between. The CDR3 totals 13 residues. Germline V gene data show CDR1 as DFQATT and CDR2 as SNEGSKA (reference sequence). CDR3: CSASPNINYGYTF. DNA of the CDR3: TGCAGTGCTTCCCCCAACATAAACTATGGCTACACCTTC.

In its sample, this clonotype was seen a few times. The chain uses TRBV4-1 and TRBJ2-1; D is unresolved. The CDR3 is 16 amino acids. V was shortened by 1 base and J by 6 bases, with 16 bases between the two germline ends. Looked up from germline, CDR1 is MGHRA and CDR2 is YSYEKL. This CDR3 is CASSQVESILGNEQFF. The CDR3 DNA sequence: TGCGCCAGCAGCCAAGTTGAGTCCATATTGGGCAATGAGCAGTTCTTC.

The genes are TRBV4-2 and TRBJ2-6, with D uncertain. Germline V lookup: CDR1 LGHNA, CDR2 YNFKEQ. Between the trimmed V and J ends, which lost 3 bases and 0 bases, there was a span of 9 bases. This CDR3 has 16 residues. The chain's CDR3 is CASSQVGPSGANVLTF. The CDR3 DNA is TGTGCCAGCAGCCAGGTGGGCCCCTCTGGGGCCAACGTCCTGACTTTC.

J is TRBJ2-7 and V is TRBV20-1; 11 bases are a match to TRBD2. This CDR3 region has 16 residues. Trimming cost V 1 base and J 3 bases; bases outside gene matches: 8. Germline CDR1 DFQATT, CDR2 SNEGSKA (reference sequence). CDR3: CSARAPPSGGNYEQYV. As DNA, the CDR3 is TGCAGTGCTAGAGCCCCTCCTAGCGGGGGGAACTACGAGCAGTACGTC.

This clonotype turned up a few times. The chain couples TRBV3-1 to TRBJ2-5, with 11 bases fitting TRBD2. J lost 6 bases, V lost 10 bases, and 10 bases had no gene match. The CDR3 length is 14 residues. The germline V gene has CDR1 LGHDT and CDR2 YNNKEL (reference sequence). The CDR3 here is CATGLAGGSKTQYF. CDR3 nucleotides: TGTGCCACGGGCCTAGCGGGAGGATCGAAGACCCAGTACTTC.

There are a few counts of this clonotype. This chain links TRBV12-3 or TRBV12-4 with TRBJ1-2; D is undetermined. The CDR3 spans 13 residues. The ends were cut back, 8 bases at V and 3 bases at J, with 13 bases in the middle. The CDR3 protein is CASAVELDYGYTF. CDR3 DNA sequence: TGTGCCAGCGCAGTCGAGTTGGACTATGGCTACACCTTC.

This clonotype was counted only a few times. The chain has TRBV20-1 and TRBJ1-5; maybe TRBD1 (6 bases). V lost 4 bases to trimming and J lost 0 bases, with 13 bases between them. Germline lookup yields CDR1 DFQATT and CDR2 SNEGSKA (reference sequence). This CDR3 spans 15 amino acids. The DNA of the CDR3 is TGCAGTGCTAACACAGGGCTGTATAGCAATCAGCCCCAGCATTTT. It yields the protein CSANTGLYSNQPQHF.

The chain recombines TRBV7-2 with TRBJ2-7; D is ambiguous. V was clipped by 5 bases and J by 6 bases, with 11 bases between them. Germline CDR1 SGHTA, CDR2 FQGNSA. The CDR3 has 12 amino acids. Written as DNA, the CDR3 is TGTGCCAGCAGCAACCGACTCACCGAGCAGTACGTC. Its protein product is CASSNRLTEQYV.

The chain is built from TRBV7-9 and TRBJ2-1, with D perhaps matching TRBD2 (6 bases). The V end lost 5 bases, the J end lost 6 bases, and 14 bases lay between the germline ends. The germline gives CDR1 SEHNR, CDR2 FQNEAQ (reference sequence). The CDR3 has 14 residues. The CDR3 loop reads CASSPWTKGNEQFF. The DNA of the CDR3 is TGTGCCAGCAGCCCGTGGACTAAAGGCAATGAGCAGTTCTTC. Filled out from reference TRBV7-9 and TRBJ2-1, the complete variable domain reads DTGVSQNPRHKITKRGQNVTFRCDPISEHNRLYWYRQTLGQGPEFLTYFQNEAQLEKSRLLSDRFSAERPKGSFSTLEIQRTEQGDSAMYLCASSPWTKGNEQFFGPGTRLTVL.